This TCR beta chain stems from a study of blood T cell repertoires in COVID-19. Study overall: T cells, B-cell-depleted T cells, or PBMCs provided the cDNA or gDNA that served as material.

V lost 3 bases, J lost 4 bases, and 4 bases stayed unmatched. CDR1 and CDR2 (germline): MGHDK, SYGVNS. The CDR3 extends over 14 amino acids. Original analysis: Estimation of nucleated cell counts relied on the amplification of reference gene primers. Using immunoSEQ multiplex PCR, the repertoire was profiled, and TCRdb retains in-frame clones only, with some absent. The V and J calls and clone size come from that table; D and trimming were worked out from the DNA. The repertoire holds approximately 70,000 clones, with 82% as singletons. The source material was peripheral blood. The sequence came from a human donor in a cohort sampled during active COVID-19. The chain has TRBV25-1 and TRBJ1-2, with 8 nucleotides matching TRBD1. Here the CDR3 DNA reads TGTGCCAGCAGTGACAGGGGGCTTATCTATGGCTACACCTTC. Its protein product is CASSDRGLIYGYTF.